These T cell receptor beta chains were read from a single sample in a study of blood T cell repertoires in COVID-19. The method was immunoSEQ multiplex PCR; TCRdb's version includes in-frame clones alone and lacks a portion of them. The table records roughly 260,000 clones, approximately 81% of them present only once. The sample comprised peripheral blood. The receptors stem from a woman younger than 35 with acute or convalescent COVID-19. Each CDR3 is given without its conserved first and last residue. A D gene is named only where the DNA matches it firmly. For some rows the clone size is stated as once, few or many, or as a class when expanded; others skip it.

abundance: -; j_gene: TRBJ1-1; d_gene: -; v_gene: TRBV6-5; len: 11; CDR3aa: ASSYPSSTEAF
abundance: -; j_gene: TRBJ1-3; d_gene: -; v_gene: TRBV13; len: 16; CDR3aa: ASTPPGGRDISGNTIY
abundance: -; j_gene: TRBJ1-2; d_gene: TRBD1; v_gene: TRBV14; len: 15; CDR3aa: ASSQGLQGARDYGYT
abundance: -; j_gene: TRBJ2-1; d_gene: -; v_gene: TRBV5-1; len: 13; CDR3aa: ASSLGESSYNEQF
abundance: -; j_gene: TRBJ2-2; d_gene: TRBD2; v_gene: TRBV7-9; len: 16; CDR3aa: ASSLVLTTSPEGGELF
abundance: -; j_gene: TRBJ2-1; d_gene: TRBD2; v_gene: TRBV20-1; len: 11; CDR3aa: SASSSGDNEQF
abundance: -; j_gene: TRBJ2-7; d_gene: TRBD2; v_gene: TRBV19; len: 12; CDR3aa: ASNRGGAAYEQY
abundance: few; j_gene: TRBJ2-3; d_gene: TRBD2; v_gene: TRBV7-2; len: 16; CDR3aa: ASSPGLAVSRRPDTQY
abundance: few; j_gene: TRBJ1-1; d_gene: -; v_gene: TRBV6-2/TRBV6-3; len: 13; CDR3aa: ASSAPSRVNTEAF
abundance: -; j_gene: TRBJ1-4; d_gene: TRBD1; v_gene: TRBV19; len: 15; CDR3aa: ASSIAFIIWDRNKLF
abundance: -; j_gene: TRBJ2-3; d_gene: TRBD2; v_gene: TRBV28; len: 13; CDR3aa: ASSVLAGVPDTQY
abundance: -; j_gene: TRBJ2-3; d_gene: -; v_gene: TRBV5-1; len: 12; CDR3aa: ASSLARGTDTQY
abundance: -; j_gene: TRBJ2-3; d_gene: -; v_gene: TRBV10-1; len: 12; CDR3aa: ASSDDGLTDTQY
abundance: -; j_gene: TRBJ2-2; d_gene: TRBD2; v_gene: TRBV6-7; len: 16; CDR3aa: ASSDLTSEAANTGELF
abundance: -; j_gene: TRBJ2-1; d_gene: -; v_gene: TRBV29-1; len: 8; CDR3aa: SVADNEQF
abundance: -; j_gene: TRBJ2-1; d_gene: TRBD2; v_gene: TRBV4-1; len: 13; CDR3aa: ASGRASGSYNEQF
abundance: -; j_gene: TRBJ2-1; d_gene: TRBD2; v_gene: TRBV27; len: 11; CDR3aa: ASSLSGRTEQF
abundance: -; j_gene: TRBJ1-5; d_gene: -; v_gene: TRBV7-2; len: 14; CDR3aa: ASSEGHGIRDQPQH
abundance: -; j_gene: TRBJ2-3; d_gene: -; v_gene: TRBV9; len: 15; CDR3aa: ASSVVGLGEGTDTQY
abundance: -; j_gene: TRBJ2-7; d_gene: TRBD1; v_gene: TRBV19; len: 10; CDR3aa: ATRTGHHEQY
abundance: -; j_gene: TRBJ2-1; d_gene: TRBD2; v_gene: TRBV7-2; len: 14; CDR3aa: ASSLAGTSGRAEQF
abundance: -; j_gene: TRBJ1-5; d_gene: -; v_gene: TRBV12-3/TRBV12-4; len: 10; CDR3aa: ASRQFDQPQH
abundance: -; j_gene: TRBJ1-2; d_gene: -; v_gene: TRBV27; len: 12; CDR3aa: ASSLSGLGGGYT
abundance: -; j_gene: TRBJ2-1; d_gene: TRBD2; v_gene: TRBV3-1/TRBV3-2; len: 13; CDR3aa: ASSQDVASGKEQF
abundance: -; j_gene: TRBJ2-7; d_gene: -; v_gene: TRBV7-8; len: 15; CDR3aa: ASSLVGLTLSPYEQY
abundance: -; j_gene: TRBJ2-7; d_gene: TRBD2; v_gene: TRBV5-1; len: 13; CDR3aa: ASSLVPGGTAEQY
abundance: -; j_gene: TRBJ2-1; d_gene: TRBD2; v_gene: TRBV9; len: 13; CDR3aa: ASSVGGELVNEQF
abundance: -; j_gene: TRBJ1-2; d_gene: TRBD1; v_gene: TRBV5-4; len: 12; CDR3aa: ASSTGQAHYGYT
abundance: many; j_gene: TRBJ2-3; d_gene: TRBD2; v_gene: TRBV6-5; len: 14; CDR3aa: ASSYSPLAGPDTQY
abundance: few; j_gene: TRBJ1-1; d_gene: -; v_gene: TRBV19; len: 12; CDR3aa: ASSVQTGNTEAF
abundance: -; j_gene: TRBJ1-1; d_gene: -; v_gene: TRBV4-2; len: 11; CDR3aa: ASSRPGTTEAF
abundance: -; j_gene: TRBJ2-1; d_gene: TRBD2; v_gene: TRBV28; len: 14; CDR3aa: ASSTLTSASYNEQF
abundance: -; j_gene: TRBJ1-2; d_gene: -; v_gene: TRBV7-9; len: 10; CDR3aa: ASSPADYGYT
abundance: -; j_gene: TRBJ2-7; d_gene: -; v_gene: TRBV5-8; len: 14; CDR3aa: ASIPIGQGISYEQY
abundance: -; j_gene: TRBJ2-7; d_gene: TRBD2; v_gene: TRBV27; len: 18; CDR3aa: ASSPQRTRTSGSKAYEQY
abundance: -; j_gene: TRBJ1-1; d_gene: TRBD1; v_gene: TRBV18; len: 16; CDR3aa: ASSPPRGRQGENTEAF
abundance: -; j_gene: TRBJ2-7; d_gene: TRBD2; v_gene: TRBV5-1; len: 13; CDR3aa: ASSLASGSFDEQY
abundance: once; j_gene: TRBJ2-7; d_gene: -; v_gene: TRBV28; len: 10; CDR3aa: ASSLSGPEQY
abundance: -; j_gene: TRBJ2-3; d_gene: -; v_gene: TRBV5-1; len: 14; CDR3aa: ASSLERGGLTDTQY